This TCR beta chain stems from a study of blood T cell repertoires in COVID-19. The CDR3 length is 12 residues. CDR1 and CDR2 from the germline V gene are MGHRA and YSYEKL. V was cut by 5 bases and J by 6 bases, with 7 bases left in between. TCRdb's copy holds only in-frame clones and misses some; the assay was immunoSEQ multiplex PCR. The sample gives about 400,000 clones, 87% of which show up once; 10% is in the top ten. This clonotype was obtained from a woman between 50 and 59 years old who had recovered from COVID-19. The chain carries TRBV4-1 and TRBJ2-2; tentatively, D is TRBD1 (6 bases). Sequencing was done on a sample of PBMCs or T cells enriched from blood (not recorded which). The CDR3 region has the DNA TGCGCCAGCAGCAAGGGGGCCGGGGAGCTGTTTTTT. This codes for CASSKGAGELFF.